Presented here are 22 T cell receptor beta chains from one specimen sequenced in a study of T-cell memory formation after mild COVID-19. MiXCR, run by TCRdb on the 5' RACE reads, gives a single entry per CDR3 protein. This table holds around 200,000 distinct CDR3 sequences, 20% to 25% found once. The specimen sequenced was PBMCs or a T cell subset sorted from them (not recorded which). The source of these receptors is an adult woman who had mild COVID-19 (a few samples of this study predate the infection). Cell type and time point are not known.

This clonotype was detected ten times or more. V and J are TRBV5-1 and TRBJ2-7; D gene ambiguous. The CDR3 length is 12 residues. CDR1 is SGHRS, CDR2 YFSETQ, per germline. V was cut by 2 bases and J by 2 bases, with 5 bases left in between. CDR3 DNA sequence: TGCGCCAGCAGCTTACATCCCTACGAGCAGTACTTC. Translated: CASSLHPYEQYF.

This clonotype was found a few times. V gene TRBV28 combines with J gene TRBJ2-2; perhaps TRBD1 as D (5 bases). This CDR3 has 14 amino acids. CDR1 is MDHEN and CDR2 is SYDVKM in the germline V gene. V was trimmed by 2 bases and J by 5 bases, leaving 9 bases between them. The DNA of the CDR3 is TGTGCCAGCAGTTTAAATCCAGGGACCGGGGAGCTGTTTTTT. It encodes CASSLNPGTGELFF.

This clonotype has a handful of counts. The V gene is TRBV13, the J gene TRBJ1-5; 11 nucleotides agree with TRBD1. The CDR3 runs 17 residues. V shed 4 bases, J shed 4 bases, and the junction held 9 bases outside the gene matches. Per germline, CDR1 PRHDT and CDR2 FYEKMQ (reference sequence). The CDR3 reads CASSCPTRDRGNQPQHF. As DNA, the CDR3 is TGTGCCAGCAGCTGCCCCACCCGGGACAGGGGGAATCAGCCCCAGCATTTT.

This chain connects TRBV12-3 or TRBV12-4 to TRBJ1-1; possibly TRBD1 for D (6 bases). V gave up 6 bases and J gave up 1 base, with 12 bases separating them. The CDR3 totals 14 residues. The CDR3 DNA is TGTGCCAGCAGCCTGGGACACTCGAACACTGAAGCTTTCTTT. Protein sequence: CASSLGHSNTEAFF.

The CDR3 nucleotides are TGTGCCAGTAGTATAGGGTGGAGCTCCTACGAGCAGTACTTC. Its translation is CASSIGWSSYEQYF. The V call is TRBV19, the J call TRBJ2-7; D not resolved. Germline CDR1 and CDR2: LNHDA and SQIVND (reference sequence). The germline V and J ends were trimmed by 1 base and 0 bases, with 7 bases remaining between them. The CDR3 has 14 residues.

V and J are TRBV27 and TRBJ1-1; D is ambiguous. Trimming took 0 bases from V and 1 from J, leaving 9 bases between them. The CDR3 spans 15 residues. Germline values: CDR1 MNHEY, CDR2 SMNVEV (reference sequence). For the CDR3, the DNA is TGTGCCAGCAGTTTATCGAAGTTGGGGAACACTGAAGCTTTCTTT. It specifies CASSLSKLGNTEAFF.

CDR3 in amino acids: CASSPPRATGRETQYF. The CDR3 DNA reads TGTGCCAGCAGCCCTCCTAGGGCGACGGGGAGAGAGACCCAGTACTTC. This sequence joins TRBV6-2 or TRBV6-3 and TRBJ2-5; a possible D gene is TRBD2 (5 bases). Germline lookup yields CDR1 MNHEY and CDR2 SVGEGT. This CDR3 is 16 amino acids long. The V and J ends lost 6 bases and 4 bases respectively, with 21 bases between them.

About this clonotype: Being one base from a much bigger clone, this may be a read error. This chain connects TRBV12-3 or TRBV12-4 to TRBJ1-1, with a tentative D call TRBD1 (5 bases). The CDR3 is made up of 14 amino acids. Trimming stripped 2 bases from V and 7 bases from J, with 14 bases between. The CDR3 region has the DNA TGTGCCAGCAGTTTAAGGAGTTGGGGCCATGAAGCTTTCTTT. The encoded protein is CASSLRSWGHEAFF.

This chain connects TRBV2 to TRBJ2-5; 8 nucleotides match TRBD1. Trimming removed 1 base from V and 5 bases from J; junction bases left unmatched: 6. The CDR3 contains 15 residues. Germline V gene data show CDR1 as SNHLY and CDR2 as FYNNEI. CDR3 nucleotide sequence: TGTGCCAGCAGTGAAGACGGCAGGGGGCGGGAGACCCAGTACTTC. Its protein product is CASSEDGRGRETQYF.

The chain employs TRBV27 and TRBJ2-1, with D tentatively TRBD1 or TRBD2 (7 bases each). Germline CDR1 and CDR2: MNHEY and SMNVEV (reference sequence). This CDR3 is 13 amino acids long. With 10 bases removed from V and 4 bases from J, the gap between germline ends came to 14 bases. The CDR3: CATGGTAYNEQFF. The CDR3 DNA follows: TGTGCCACCGGGGGGACAGCGTACAATGAGCAGTTCTTC.

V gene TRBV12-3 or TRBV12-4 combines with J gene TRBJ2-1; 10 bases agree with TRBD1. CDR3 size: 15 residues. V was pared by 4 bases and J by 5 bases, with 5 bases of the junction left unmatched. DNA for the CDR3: TGTGCCAGCAGTTCGGGACAGGGGACTGACAATGAGCAGTTCTTC. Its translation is CASSSGQGTDNEQFF.

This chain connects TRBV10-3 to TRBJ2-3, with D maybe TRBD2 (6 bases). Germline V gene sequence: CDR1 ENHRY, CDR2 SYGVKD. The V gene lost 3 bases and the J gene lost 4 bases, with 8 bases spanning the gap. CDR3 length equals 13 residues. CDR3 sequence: CAISEGTADTQYF. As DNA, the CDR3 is TGTGCCATCAGTGAAGGGACTGCAGATACGCAGTATTTT.

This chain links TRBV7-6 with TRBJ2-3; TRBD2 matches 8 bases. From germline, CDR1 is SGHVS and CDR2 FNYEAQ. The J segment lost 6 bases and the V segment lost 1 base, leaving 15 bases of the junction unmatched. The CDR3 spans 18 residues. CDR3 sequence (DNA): TGTGCCAGCAGCTTAGGAGGACTTGCGCGGGAGGAGTTGGATACGCAGTATTTT. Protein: CASSLGGLAREELDTQYF.

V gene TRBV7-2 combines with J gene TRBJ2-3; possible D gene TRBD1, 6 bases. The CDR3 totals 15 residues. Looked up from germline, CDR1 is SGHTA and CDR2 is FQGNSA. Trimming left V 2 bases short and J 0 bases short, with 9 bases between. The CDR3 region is CASSLWDTSTDTQYF. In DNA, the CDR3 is TGTGCCAGCAGCTTATGGGACACGAGCACAGATACGCAGTATTTT.

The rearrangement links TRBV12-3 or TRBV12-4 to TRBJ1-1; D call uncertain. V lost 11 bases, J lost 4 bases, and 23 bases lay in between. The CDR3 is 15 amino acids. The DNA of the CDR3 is TGTGCCTGCAACTCACCGGGAAATTCGGGCACTGAAGCTTTCTTT. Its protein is CACNSPGNSGTEAFF.

CDR3 loop: CASSAWDSSEDNSPLHF. The CDR3, as DNA: TGTGCCAGCAGTGCCTGGGACAGCTCAGAAGACAATTCACCCCTCCACTTT. This chain links TRBV6-5 with TRBJ1-6, with 7 bases fitting TRBD1. V dropped 5 bases and J dropped 7; count of bases not matched to a gene: 14. Germline V CDR1 and CDR2: MNHEY, SVGAGI. The CDR3 runs to 17 residues.

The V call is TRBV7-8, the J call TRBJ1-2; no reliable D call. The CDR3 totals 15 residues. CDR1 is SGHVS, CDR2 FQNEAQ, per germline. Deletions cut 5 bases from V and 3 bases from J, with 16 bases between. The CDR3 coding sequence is TGTGCCAGCAGCAAAAACCCCACGGCCCACTATGGCTACACCTTC. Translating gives CASSKNPTAHYGYTF. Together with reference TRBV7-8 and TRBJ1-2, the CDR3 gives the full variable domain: GAGVSQSPRYKVAKRGQDVALRCDPISGHVSLFWYQQALGQGPEFLTYFQNEAQLDKSGLPSDRFFAERPEGSVSTLKIQRTQQEDSAVYLCASSKNPTAHYGYTFGSGTRLTVV.

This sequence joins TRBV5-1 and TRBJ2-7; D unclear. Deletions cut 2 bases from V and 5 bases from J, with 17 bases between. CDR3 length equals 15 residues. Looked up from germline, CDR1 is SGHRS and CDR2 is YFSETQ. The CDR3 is CASSLRSAAVDEQYF. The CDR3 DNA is TGCGCCAGCAGCTTAAGGTCCGCGGCTGTAGACGAGCAGTACTTC.

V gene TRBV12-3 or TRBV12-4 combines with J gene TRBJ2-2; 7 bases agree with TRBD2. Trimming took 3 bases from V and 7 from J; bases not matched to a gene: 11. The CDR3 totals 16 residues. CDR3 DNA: TGTGCCAGCAGTTTTATCGGGGGAGGGCCGGACGGGGAGCTGTTTTTT. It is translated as CASSFIGGGPDGELFF.

CDR3 amino acids: CASSSTGDVETQYF. The CDR3 nucleotides read TGTGCCAGCAGCTCGACAGGGGACGTAGAGACCCAGTACTTC. V gene TRBV5-6 combines with J gene TRBJ2-5; 8 positions agree with TRBD1. The V gene end was trimmed by 3 bases and the J gene end by 4 bases; junction bases not matched to a gene: 5. The CDR3 spans 14 residues. Germline V gene sequence: CDR1 SGHDT, CDR2 YYEEEE.

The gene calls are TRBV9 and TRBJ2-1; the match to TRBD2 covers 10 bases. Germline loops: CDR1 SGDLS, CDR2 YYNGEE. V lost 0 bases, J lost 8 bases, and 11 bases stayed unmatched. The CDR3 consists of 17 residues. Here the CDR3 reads CASSVGASGRGSDEQFF. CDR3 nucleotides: TGTGCCAGCAGCGTAGGCGCCAGCGGGAGGGGATCCGATGAGCAGTTCTTC. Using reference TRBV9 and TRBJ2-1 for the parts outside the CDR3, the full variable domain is DSGVTQTPKHLITATGQRVTLRCSPRSGDLSVYWYQQSLDQGLQFLIQYYNGEERAKGNILERFSAQQFPDLHSELNLSSLELGDSALYFCASSVGASGRGSDEQFFGPGTRLTVL.

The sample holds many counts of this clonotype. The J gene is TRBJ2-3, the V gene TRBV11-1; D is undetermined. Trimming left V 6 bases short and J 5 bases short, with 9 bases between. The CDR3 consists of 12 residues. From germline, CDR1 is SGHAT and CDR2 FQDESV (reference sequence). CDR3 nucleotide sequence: TGTGCCAGCAGTTCAAGAGGAGATACGCAGTATTTT. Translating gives CASSSRGDTQYF.